The 8 T cell receptor beta chains reported below all come from one sample, sequenced in a study of CD8+CD57+ T cells in acquired aplastic anemia. TCR beta VDJ combinations and CDR3 sequences were profiled from genomic DNA. TCRdb analysed the reads with MiXCR anew, one entry per CDR3 protein. The sample records about 270,000 distinct CDR3 sequences, 56% being singletons. The specimen was sorted CD4+, CD8+, or CD8+CD57+ T cells (not recorded which) from PBMCs. Receptors were obtained from a human donor with severe aplastic anemia or a healthy control (not recorded which).

This chain links TRBV7-3 with TRBJ1-1; unclear D gene. The V gene's germline CDR1 is SGHTA and CDR2 FQGTGA. Deletions cut 3 bases from V and 4 bases from J, with 9 bases between. The CDR3 has 13 amino acids. The CDR3 loop is CASSFSGFTEAFF. The DNA of the CDR3 is TGTGCCAGCAGCTTCTCGGGTTTCACTGAAGCTTTCTTT.

Only a few counts were recorded for this clonotype. V and J are TRBV18 and TRBJ2-3; 8 positions agree with TRBD1. The CDR3 consists of 18 residues. Germline V lookup: CDR1 KGHSH, CDR2 LQKENI. V lost 4 bases, J lost 6 bases, and 18 bases stayed unmatched. CDR3 nucleotides: TGTGCCAGCTCACGCCCCGCCATCAACAGGGGGGTAATGGATACGCAGTATTTT. Residues: CASSRPAINRGVMDTQYF. Using reference TRBV18 and TRBJ2-3 for the parts outside the CDR3, the full variable domain is NAGVMQNPRHLVRRRGQEARLRCSPMKGHSHVYWYRQLPEEGLKFMVYLQKENIIDESGMPKERFSAEFPKEGPSILRIQQVVRGDSAAYFCASSRPAINRGVMDTQYFGPGTRLTVL.

The DNA for the CDR3 is TGCAGTGCCCGAGGGTCAGCGGGACCCTACGAGCAGTACTTC. As protein: CSARGSAGPYEQYF. The J gene is TRBJ2-7, the V gene TRBV20-1, with 7 bases matching TRBD2. Trimming at V came to 6 bases and at J to 2 bases, leaving 10 bases not matched to a gene. Germline V gene lookup returns CDR1 DFQATT and CDR2 SNEGSKA (reference sequence). This CDR3 is built from 14 residues.

This rearrangement joins TRBV2 to TRBJ2-7; no clear D. V was pared by 2 bases and J by 4 bases, with 6 bases between. This CDR3 contains 12 residues. Germline V gives CDR1 SNHLY, CDR2 FYNNEI. The CDR3 is CASSESVYEQYF. CDR3 DNA: TGTGCCAGCAGTGAATCGGTATACGAGCAGTACTTC.

The gene calls are TRBV5-1 and TRBJ1-1, with D possibly TRBD1 on 6 matching bases. Germline lookup yields CDR1 SGHRS and CDR2 YFSETQ. This CDR3 has 16 residues. With 0 bases removed from V and 7 bases from J, the gap between germline ends came to 19 bases. The CDR3 loop reads CASSLGGPGHNFEAFF. The CDR3 region has the DNA TGCGCCAGCAGCTTGGGTGGCCCGGGACACAATTTTGAAGCTTTCTTT.

In its sample, this clonotype was seen many times. The chain joins TRBV5-1 to TRBJ2-7, with a possible D match to TRBD1 (6 bases). This CDR3 region has 13 residues. Trimming removed 5 bases at V and 0 bases at J, with 9 bases between. In germline, CDR1 is SGHRS, CDR2 YFSETQ. CDR3 nucleotides: TGCGCCAGCAGTGAGGGGGTCTCCTACGAGCAGTACTTC. Translation: CASSEGVSYEQYF. Complete variable domain (other parts from reference TRBV5-1 and TRBJ2-7): KAGVTQTPRYLIKTRGQQVTLSCSPISGHRSVSWYQQTPGQGLQFLFEYFSETQRNKGNFPGRFSGRQFSNSRSEMNVSTLELGDSALYLCASSEGVSYEQYFGPGTRLTVT.

This clonotype turned up a few times. The chain uses TRBV7-9 and TRBJ1-6, with 8 bases matching TRBD1. The CDR3 length is 15 residues. V lost 4 bases to trimming and J lost 5 bases; unmatched junction nucleotides: 4. Per the germline V gene, CDR1 is SEHNR and CDR2 is FQNEAQ (reference sequence). The CDR3 loop is CASSSGQGNNSPLHF. CDR3 sequence (DNA): TGTGCCAGCAGCTCTGGACAGGGCAATAATTCACCCCTCCACTTT. Together with reference TRBV7-9 and TRBJ1-6, the CDR3 gives the full variable domain: DTGVSQNPRHKITKRGQNVTFRCDPISEHNRLYWYRQTLGQGPEFLTYFQNEAQLEKSRLLSDRFSAERPKGSFSTLEIQRTEQGDSAMYLCASSSGQGNNSPLHFGNGTRLTVT.

A note on this clonotype: Since no conserved phenylalanine or tryptophan closes the CDR3, a read error is the likely cause. V usage is TRBV20-1 and J usage is TRBJ1-1; D is perhaps TRBD1 (5 bases). Trimming stripped 6 bases from V and 3 bases from J, with 14 bases between. The CDR3 has 13 amino acids. In germline, CDR1 is DFQATT, CDR2 SNEGSKA (reference sequence). CDR3 sequence (DNA): TGCAGTGCCCCTGGGGCGATGGACACTGAAGCTTTCTCG. It codes for CSAPGAMDTEAFS.